The 30 T cell receptor beta chains listed next were all sequenced from one sample in a study of T cell changes during pregnancy in multiple sclerosis (dated by TCRdb to about 2019). Libraries were prepared through the immunoSEQ multiplex PCR assay. TCRdb limited this immuneACCESS table to in-frame rearrangements with V and J called. A share of clones is missing; checked studies link under half to unresolved V genes, and the rest is unexplained. Here the sample has 76,000 or so clones; 93% occur a single time. Together, the top ten hold less than 0.75% of the sample. Sequenced here: peripheral blood, sampled in the second trimester of pregnancy. Receptor source: a female donor in good health, enrolled as a control in a pregnancy study.

The rearrangement joins TRBV6-5 to TRBJ2-2, with 9 bases fitting TRBD2. Germline V gene sequence: CDR1 MNHEY, CDR2 SVGAGI. The length of the CDR3 is 13 residues. The V gene end was trimmed by 5 bases and the J gene end by 10 bases; junction bases not matched to a gene: 5. The CDR3 sequence: CASSQLAGAELFF. Written as DNA, the CDR3 is TGTGCCAGCAGTCAGTTAGCGGGGGCGGAGCTGTTTTTT.

This clone showed up just once. The chain links TRBV7-9 to TRBJ2-7; TRBD1 agrees at 7 bases. Trimming cost V 1 base and J 8 bases; bases outside gene matches: 2. The germline gives CDR1 SEHNR, CDR2 FQNEAQ (reference sequence). The CDR3 extends over 12 amino acids. The CDR3 reads CASSLGQGQQYF. The DNA of the CDR3 is TGTGCCAGCAGCTTAGGACAGGGTCAGCAGTACTTC.

The sample holds a few counts of this clone. The genes are TRBV19 and TRBJ1-5; 7 bases map to TRBD1. With V trimmed by 5 bases and J by 2 bases, 3 bases remained unmatched. CDR1 and CDR2 (germline): LNHDA, SQIVND (reference sequence). This CDR3 is built from 14 residues. The CDR3 loop reads CASSETGGNQPQHF. The DNA of the CDR3 is TGTGCCAGTAGTGAAACAGGGGGCAATCAGCCCCAGCATTTT.

The V gene is TRBV11-2, the J gene TRBJ1-3; D gene uncertain. The CDR3 has 15 residues. Trimming stripped 0 bases from V and 0 bases from J, with 6 bases between. Germline CDR1 is SGHAT and CDR2 is FQNNGV. The CDR3 nucleotides are TGTGCCAGCAGCTTAGAGGCAGACTCTGGAAACACCATATATTTT. Amino acid sequence: CASSLEADSGNTIYF. Complete variable domain (other parts from reference TRBV11-2 and TRBJ1-3): EAGVAQSPRYKIIEKRQSVAFWCNPISGHATLYWYQQILGQGPKLLIQFQNNGVVDDSQLPKDRFSAERLKGVDSTLKIQPAKLEDSAVYLCASSLEADSGNTIYFGEGSWLTVV.

The chain employs TRBV27 and TRBJ1-2; D is uncertain. Germline values: CDR1 MNHEY, CDR2 SMNVEV (reference sequence). The CDR3 totals 11 residues. DNA for the CDR3: TGTATGGTTGTGGGCTCAAATGGCTACACCTTC. The encoded protein is CMVVGSNGYTF.

This chain joins TRBV19 and TRBJ1-5; no clear D gene. Germline V CDR1 and CDR2: LNHDA, SQIVND (reference sequence). Trimming left V 2 bases short and J 3 bases short, with 17 bases between. The CDR3 is 17 amino acids. The CDR3 sequence is CASSIRAGGYDNQPQHF. The CDR3 region has the DNA TGTGCCAGTAGTATAAGGGCGGGAGGGTATGACAATCAGCCCCAGCATTTT.

The genes are TRBV30 and TRBJ2-3, with 9 bases that match TRBD2. CDR3 length equals 16 residues. CDR1 GTSNPN and CDR2 SVGIG come from the germline V gene (reference sequence). Losses at the gene ends were 4 bases for V and 3 bases for J; bases not matched to a gene: 11. The CDR3 sequence is CAWTRLRGGATDTQYF. The CDR3 DNA sequence: TGTGCCTGGACACGCCTTCGCGGGGGGGCAACAGATACGCAGTATTTT.

The V and J genes are TRBV19 and TRBJ1-5; D is unclear. Germline V gene sequence: CDR1 LNHDA, CDR2 SQIVND (reference sequence). Trimming took 3 bases from V and 6 from J, leaving 9 bases between them. This CDR3 comprises 13 residues. The CDR3 sequence: CASSIGNPQPQHF. CDR3 DNA: TGTGCCAGTAGTATCGGGAATCCTCAGCCCCAGCATTTT. The whole variable domain, remainder taken from reference TRBV19 and TRBJ1-5, is DGGITQSPKYLFRKEGQNVTLSCEQNLNHDAMYWYRQDPGQGLRLIYYSQIVNDFQKGDIAEGYSVSREKKESFPLTVTSAQKNPTAFYLCASSIGNPQPQHFGDGTRLSIL.

The chain carries TRBV5-6 and TRBJ2-7; D may be TRBD1 (5 bases). This CDR3 has 14 residues. The germline V gene has CDR1 SGHDT and CDR2 YYEEEE. Between the trimmed V and J ends, which lost 1 base and 2 bases, there was a span of 10 bases. The CDR3 sequence is CASSLLQGTYEQYF. CDR3 nucleotides: TGTGCCAGCAGCTTGTTGCAGGGAACCTACGAGCAGTACTTC.

The gene calls are TRBV10-3 and TRBJ1-6; tentatively, D is TRBD1 (5 bases). Germline CDR1 and CDR2: ENHRY and SYGVKD. V lost 4 bases and J 6 bases, leaving 10 bases between the germline ends. The CDR3 has 14 residues. DNA of the CDR3: TGTGCCATCAGTGCGGACACCGTTAATTCACCCCTCCACTTT. Translating gives CAISADTVNSPLHF.

The rearrangement links TRBV5-1 to TRBJ1-1; D might be TRBD1 (5 bases). CDR1 and CDR2 from the germline V gene are SGHRS and YFSETQ. Trimming took off 0 bases at V and 8 bases at J, with 23 bases between the two ends. CDR3 length: 17 residues. CDR3 sequence reads: CASSLDWIDSGGSEAFF. The CDR3 DNA sequence: TGCGCCAGCAGCTTGGATTGGATCGATTCTGGGGGGAGCGAAGCTTTCTTT.

V and J are TRBV27 and TRBJ2-7; TRBD1 matches at 9 bases. V shed 6 bases, J shed 7 bases, and the junction held 13 bases outside the gene matches. The CDR3 is 15 amino acids. Germline CDR1 is MNHEY and CDR2 is SMNVEV (reference sequence). The DNA of the CDR3 is TGTGCCAGCAGCGTAGACAGGGGGAGACCCCAAGAGCAGTACTTC. This encodes CASSVDRGRPQEQYF.

The chain joins TRBV9 to TRBJ2-7; D perhaps matches TRBD1 (7 bases). Germline CDR1 SGDLS, CDR2 YYNGEE. V gave up 3 bases and J gave up 1 base, with 11 bases separating them. The CDR3 is made up of 14 amino acids. The CDR3 DNA reads as TGTGCCAGCAGCGGGCGGGACAGTTCCTACGAGCAGTACTTC. Its translation: CASSGRDSSYEQYF.

CDR3 sequence reads: CASNFYRGEGVGAFF. CDR3 sequence (DNA): TGTGCCAGCAACTTCTACAGGGGTGAGGGTGTAGGAGCTTTCTTT. This chain uses TRBV2 with TRBJ1-1; 7 bases are a match to TRBD1. The ends lost 7 bases at V and 10 bases at J; junction bases unmatched: 18. The CDR3 runs 15 residues. Germline V gene data show CDR1 as SNHLY and CDR2 as FYNNEI.

V is TRBV2 and J is TRBJ1-2; 8 bases are a match to TRBD1. J lost 2 bases, V lost 7 bases, and 6 bases had no gene match. The CDR3 spans 14 residues. From germline, CDR1 is SNHLY and CDR2 FYNNEI. The CDR3 DNA follows: TGTGCCAGCACTGTGGACAGGGCGAACTATGGCTACACCTTC. Residues: CASTVDRANYGYTF. The whole variable domain, remainder taken from reference TRBV2 and TRBJ1-2, is EPEVTQTPSHQVTQMGQEVILRCVPISNHLYFYWYRQILGQKVEFLVSFYNNEISEKSEIFDDQFSVERPDGSNFTLKIRSTKLEDSAMYFCASTVDRANYGYTFGSGTRLTVV.

The V call is TRBV7-2, the J call TRBJ2-1; D is uncertain. Trimming removed 5 bases from V and 4 bases from J, with 9 bases in between. Germline V gives CDR1 SGHTA, CDR2 FQGNSA. The CDR3 is 13 amino acids. CDR3 coding DNA: TGTGCCAGCAGCGCCAATCGGTACAATGAGCAGTTCTTC. It codes for CASSANRYNEQFF.

The V call is TRBV18, the J call TRBJ1-2, with D possibly being TRBD1 (6 bases). The CDR3 runs 14 residues. Trimming took 2 bases from V and 3 from J, leaving 10 bases between them. Germline V lookup: CDR1 KGHSH, CDR2 LQKENI. In DNA, the CDR3 is TGTGCCAGCTCACCAGTCTCAGGGGACTATGGCTACACCTTC. It codes for CASSPVSGDYGYTF. Using reference TRBV18 and TRBJ1-2 for the parts outside the CDR3, the full variable domain is NAGVMQNPRHLVRRRGQEARLRCSPMKGHSHVYWYRQLPEEGLKFMVYLQKENIIDESGMPKERFSAEFPKEGPSILRIQQVVRGDSAAYFCASSPVSGDYGYTFGSGTRLTVV.

The chain is built from TRBV4-3 and TRBJ1-2, with 9 bases fitting TRBD1. The CDR3 covers 15 residues. Germline V gene sequence: CDR1 LGHNA, CDR2 YSLEER. The V segment lost 3 bases and the J segment 3 bases; nucleotides outside the gene matches: 5. CDR3 bases: TGCGCCAGCAGCCAGTACAGGGGGCTCTACTATGGCTACACCTTC. This encodes CASSQYRGLYYGYTF.

The chain is built from TRBV6-5 and TRBJ1-2; 9 nucleotides align to TRBD1. V dropped 0 bases and J dropped 8; count of bases not matched to a gene: 10. Germline V gene data show CDR1 as MNHEY and CDR2 as SVGAGI. The CDR3 runs 16 residues. CDR3 sequence reads: CASSYSHDTGGGGYTF. The DNA of the CDR3 is TGTGCCAGCAGTTACTCTCACGACACAGGGGGCGGAGGCTACACCTTC.

The table lists this clone with a count of one. The chain uses TRBV9 and TRBJ2-3; 7 bases line up with TRBD2. There are 15 residues in the CDR3. Germline values: CDR1 SGDLS, CDR2 YYNGEE. The V gene end was trimmed by 0 bases and the J gene end by 1 base; junction bases not matched to a gene: 2. In nucleotides, the CDR3 is TGTGCCAGCAGCGTAGTCAGCGGGGGCACAGATACGCAGTATTTT. Amino acid sequence: CASSVVSGGTDTQYF.

V is TRBV7-2 and J is TRBJ2-5, with 7 bases aligning to TRBD2. CDR1 is SGHTA and CDR2 is FQGNSA in the germline V gene. Losses at the gene ends were 1 base for V and 1 base for J; bases not matched to a gene: 3. This CDR3 has 15 residues. The CDR3 DNA follows: TGTGCCAGCAGCTTAGGGGGGGGGTTCCAAGAGACCCAGTACTTC. Its translation: CASSLGGGFQETQYF.

The chain has TRBV6-4 and TRBJ2-7, with 8 bases identical to TRBD1. The trim removed 10 bases at V and 4 bases at J, leaving 12 bases unmatched. CDR1 and CDR2 from the germline V gene are MRHNA and SNTAGT. The CDR3 runs 14 residues. CDR3 nucleotide sequence: TGTGCCACCCCAGGGGCAGGGGGCTTATACGAGCAGTACTTC. This gives the protein CATPGAGGLYEQYF.

The genes are TRBV6-5 and TRBJ2-7; 9 nucleotides align to TRBD1. CDR3 length: 14 residues. Unmatched junction bases numbered 5, after V lost 6 bases and J lost 2 bases. Germline-derived CDR1 and CDR2 are MNHEY and SVGAGI. This chain's CDR3 is CASRRGDRAYEQYF. CDR3 sequence (DNA): TGTGCCAGCAGGCGTGGGGACAGGGCCTACGAGCAGTACTTC.

The chain links TRBV10-1 to TRBJ1-6, with 7 bases that match TRBD1. V dropped 1 base and J dropped 5; count of bases not matched to a gene: 8. Germline CDR1 reads WNHNN; CDR2 reads SYGVQD (reference sequence). The CDR3 has 17 amino acids. CDR3 sequence (DNA): TGCGCCAGCAGTGAGTGGGGGCAGGGGGAGAATAATTCACCCCTCCACTTT. Translation gives CASSEWGQGENNSPLHF.

This chain links TRBV25-1 with TRBJ1-2, with D uncertain. Germline-derived CDR1 and CDR2 are MGHDK and SYGVNS. Trimming pared 2 bases from V and 1 base from J, leaving 11 bases between. The CDR3 spans 15 residues. The CDR3 nucleotides read TGTGCCAGCAGTGAACAAGAGGGCTTTAACTATGGCTACACCTTC. Amino acid sequence: CASSEQEGFNYGYTF.

This clone appeared once. The chain has TRBV19 and TRBJ1-3, with D possibly being TRBD1 (6 bases). CDR3 length equals 14 residues. Germline loops: CDR1 LNHDA, CDR2 SQIVND (reference sequence). Trimming removed 5 bases at V and 0 bases at J, with 8 bases between. The CDR3 sequence: CASSLDSSGNTIYF. CDR3 coding DNA: TGTGCCAGTAGTTTGGACAGCTCTGGAAACACCATATATTTT.

This chain joins TRBV27 and TRBJ1-3; no clear D gene. This CDR3 spans 17 amino acids. Germline V gene sequence: CDR1 MNHEY, CDR2 SMNVEV (reference sequence). Trimming shortened V by 2 bases and J by 0 bases, and 14 bases separated the two germline ends. CDR3 DNA sequence: TGTGCCAGCAGTTTAGAAAGCAGGCCGCACTCTGGAAACACCATATATTTT. As protein: CASSLESRPHSGNTIYF.

The chain employs TRBV4-1 and TRBJ2-1; 7 nucleotides line up with TRBD2. The CDR3 extends over 13 amino acids. V was clipped by 1 base and J by 7 bases; unmatched bases: 1. The germline CDR1 and CDR2 sequences are MGHRA and YSYEKL. CDR3 sequence reads: CASSQGSGNEQFF. The CDR3, as DNA: TGCGCCAGCAGCCAAGGTAGCGGGAATGAGCAGTTCTTC.

The chain combines TRBV11-2 with TRBJ2-6, with 7 nucleotides matching TRBD1. Per germline, CDR1 SGHAT and CDR2 FQNNGV. Germline trimming cut 5 bases from V and 0 bases from J; bases unmatched to any gene: 4. The CDR3 contains 16 residues. The CDR3 coding sequence is TGTGCCAGCAGCCGGGACAGTAGCTCTGGGGCCAACGTCCTGACTTTC. This encodes CASSRDSSSGANVLTF.

The CDR3 DNA follows: TGTGCCAGCAGTCGGGACTTTCAAGAGACCCAGTACTTC. As protein: CASSRDFQETQYF. The chain has TRBV6-4 and TRBJ2-5, with TRBD2 as a possible D gene (6 bases). The CDR3 loop spans 13 amino acids. The germline V gene encodes CDR1 MRHNA and CDR2 SNTAGT. Deletions cut 5 bases from V and 2 bases from J, with 9 bases between.